One and the same sample provided the 27 T cell receptor beta chains below, sequenced in a study. In TCRdb, the 5' RACE reads were re-called with MiXCR into one record per CDR3 protein. The sample records 50,000 to 60,000 distinct CDR3 sequences, more than 20% being singletons. Tregs were sorted as CD4+CD25+CD127-/low cells. The sample consisted of tumor-infiltrating Tregs sorted from the breast tumor. Receptors were obtained from a female donor with breast cancer.

This chain joins TRBV16 and TRBJ1-3; D is unclear. CDR3 length: 16 amino acids. V lost 0 bases and J 0 bases, leaving 9 bases between the germline ends. CDR1 and CDR2 (germline): KGHSY, FQNENV. CDR3 in amino acids: CASSQSGLYSGNTIYF. CDR3 sequence (DNA): TGTGCCAGCAGCCAATCGGGCCTATACTCTGGAAACACCATATATTTT.

This CDR3 is CATSDAPGDEQYF. The CDR3 nucleotides read TGTGCCACCAGTGATGCCCCAGGGGACGAGCAGTACTTC. The chain couples TRBV24-1 to TRBJ2-7, with D perhaps TRBD1 (6 bases). Germline loops: CDR1 KGHDR, CDR2 SFDVKD. V was cut by 3 bases and J by 5 bases, with 10 bases left in between. This CDR3 has 13 amino acids.

J is TRBJ1-2 and V is TRBV5-1, with 9 bases lining up with TRBD1. CDR3 length: 13 amino acids. CDR1 and CDR2 from the germline V gene are SGHRS and YFSETQ. The V gene end was trimmed by 4 bases and the J gene end by 6 bases; junction bases not matched to a gene: 4. The CDR3 nucleotides are TGCGCCAGCAGCCCGAGGACAGGGGATGGCTACACCTTC. It yields the protein CASSPRTGDGYTF.

To note about this clonotype: A much larger clone differs from this one at a single base, so this may be a read error. V usage is TRBV5-1 and J usage is TRBJ2-5, with a possible D match to TRBD2 (6 bases). Germline V gene lookup returns CDR1 SGHRS and CDR2 YFSETQ. CDR3 length: 15 amino acids. DNA for the CDR3: TGCACCAGCACCCCGCAGGCTAGGAGGGAAGAGACCCAGTACTTC. This gives the protein CTSTPQARREETQYF.

The CDR3 loop reads CAISFRRDEQYF. In DNA form, the CDR3 reads TGTGCCATCAGTTTTAGAAGGGACGAGCAGTACTTC. The chain combines TRBV7-9 with TRBJ2-7; D ambiguous. Per the germline V gene, CDR1 is SEHNR and CDR2 is FQNEAQ (reference sequence). Trimming left V 10 bases short and J 5 bases short, with 15 bases between. This CDR3 comprises 12 residues.

The CDR3 coding sequence is TGTGCCAGCAGCTTACGCGGGGCTACGCAGTATTTT. Encoded protein: CASSLRGATQYF. The chain links TRBV7-6 to TRBJ2-3, with a tentative D call TRBD2 (6 bases). Germline V lookup: CDR1 SGHVS, CDR2 FNYEAQ. Trimming pared 2 bases from V and 8 bases from J, leaving 8 bases between. This CDR3 is built from 12 residues.

This clonotype was detected ten times or more. V and J are TRBV5-1 and TRBJ2-3; a weak D match, TRBD2 (5 bases). This CDR3 comprises 15 residues. V was trimmed by 0 bases and J by 3 bases, leaving 11 bases between them. Germline V CDR1 and CDR2: SGHRS, YFSETQ. CDR3 amino acids: CASSLAGELTDTQYF. CDR3 bases: TGCGCCAGCAGCTTGGCCGGGGAGCTTACAGATACGCAGTATTTT.

V usage is TRBV5-1 and J usage is TRBJ1-1; tentatively, D is TRBD1 (6 bases). Germline CDR1 SGHRS, CDR2 YFSETQ. This CDR3 is 14 amino acids long. Trimming left V 5 bases short and J 4 bases short, with 15 bases between. The CDR3, as DNA: TGCGCCAGCAGACTACAGGGAGGAAGCACTGAAGCTTTCTTT. Amino acid sequence: CASRLQGGSTEAFF. Based on the CDR3 plus reference TRBV5-1 and TRBJ1-1, the full variable domain is KAGVTQTPRYLIKTRGQQVTLSCSPISGHRSVSWYQQTPGQGLQFLFEYFSETQRNKGNFPGRFSGRQFSNSRSEMNVSTLELGDSALYLCASRLQGGSTEAFFGQGTRLTVV.

At least ten counts were recorded for this clonotype. The rearrangement links TRBV20-1 to TRBJ1-1, with a tentative D call TRBD1 (6 bases). Germline CDR1 DFQATT, CDR2 SNEGSKA (reference sequence). The V end was cut by 3 bases, the J end by 5 bases, with 16 bases between. The CDR3 has 14 residues. The CDR3 nucleotides read TGCAGTGCTAGCGACAGGTCGGCTGAAACTGAAGCTTTCTTT. This gives the protein CSASDRSAETEAFF.

This clonotype came up a few times. Here the CDR3 DNA reads TGCGCCAGCAGTCATAACGGGAGGGCCTACAATGAGCAGTTCTTC. It codes for CASSHNGRAYNEQFF. The chain couples TRBV23-1 to TRBJ2-1; 8 nucleotides agree with TRBD2. TRBV23-1 is flagged as an ORF with uncertain function. The trim removed 3 bases at V and 2 bases at J, leaving 3 bases unmatched. The length of the CDR3 is 15 residues.

On this clonotype: This is likely a read error, given that the CDR3 carries no conserved phenylalanine or tryptophan at its end. J is TRBJ1-1 and V is TRBV27, with D possibly matching TRBD1 (6 bases). The CDR3 is 15 amino acids. Germline V gives CDR1 MNHEY, CDR2 SMNVEV (reference sequence). The V end lost 7 bases, the J end lost 0 bases, and 15 bases lay between the germline ends. The CDR3 DNA is TGTGCCAGCAAGTCCGTAGGGGGTTTGAACACTGAAGCTTTCCTT. Its translation: CASKSVGGLNTEAFL.

To note about this clonotype: A much larger clone lies one base from this, so it may be a read error. Here the CDR3 reads CASTGQGAEKLSF. DNA for the CDR3: TGTGCCAGTACGGGACAGGGGGCTGAAAAACTGTCTTTT. The chain couples TRBV6-5 to TRBJ1-4; 12 bases are shared with TRBD1. Germline-derived CDR1 and CDR2 are MNHEY and SVGAGI. The CDR3 is made up of 13 amino acids.

The rearrangement joins TRBV6-1 to TRBJ2-4; TRBD1 agrees at 10 bases. The germline gives CDR1 MNHNS, CDR2 SASEGT. V gave up 2 bases and J gave up 0 bases; unmatched junction bases: 13. The CDR3 length is 20 residues. The chain's CDR3 is CASSETGTGALRIAKNIQYF. The CDR3, as DNA: TGTGCCAGCAGTGAAACCGGGACAGGGGCCCTCCGGATAGCCAAAAACATTCAGTACTTC.

This clonotype appeared a few times. V usage is TRBV18 and J usage is TRBJ2-1; TRBD2 matches at 9 bases. The CDR3 runs 15 residues. V was clipped by 0 bases and J by 8 bases; unmatched bases: 5. Germline loops: CDR1 KGHSH, CDR2 LQKENI. CDR3 in amino acids: CASSPPGTSSDEQFF. CDR3 bases: TGTGCCAGCTCACCACCGGGGACTAGCAGCGATGAGCAGTTCTTC.

This clonotype was counted between two and nine times. The V gene is TRBV29-1, the J gene TRBJ1-5; no firm D call. Germline CDR1 reads SQVTM; CDR2 reads ANQGSEA. There are 12 residues in the CDR3. Between the trimmed V and J ends, which lost 4 bases and 3 bases, there was a span of 7 bases. CDR3 region: CSVGGTNQPQHF. The CDR3 DNA is TGCAGCGTTGGGGGTACCAATCAGCCCCAGCATTTT.

This clonotype was counted ten times or more. This chain connects TRBV7-9 to TRBJ1-6; D is possibly TRBD1 (6 bases). Looked up from germline, CDR1 is SEHNR and CDR2 is FQNEAQ (reference sequence). The CDR3 length is 14 residues. The V end was cut by 1 base, the J end by 9 bases, with 10 bases between. CDR3 region: CASSLVQGLSPLHF. In DNA form, the CDR3 reads TGTGCCAGCAGCTTAGTTCAGGGGCTTTCACCCCTCCACTTT. The whole variable domain, remainder taken from reference TRBV7-9 and TRBJ1-6, is DTGVSQNPRHKITKRGQNVTFRCDPISEHNRLYWYRQTLGQGPEFLTYFQNEAQLEKSRLLSDRFSAERPKGSFSTLEIQRTEQGDSAMYLCASSLVQGLSPLHFGNGTRLTVT.

V is TRBV7-6 and J is TRBJ1-1; TRBD1 matches 10 bases. Germline trimming cut 7 bases from V and 5 bases from J; bases unmatched to any gene: 4. The CDR3 runs 13 residues. CDR1 and CDR2 (germline): SGHVS, FNYEAQ. The CDR3 loop is CASKGTGVTEAFF. The CDR3 DNA sequence: TGTGCCAGCAAGGGGACAGGGGTTACTGAAGCTTTCTTT. Variable domain in full (rest from reference TRBV7-6 and TRBJ1-1): GAGVSQSPRYKVTKRGQDVALRCDPISGHVSLYWYRQALGQGPEFLTYFNYEAQQDKSGLPNDRFSAERPEGSISTLTIQRTEQRDSAMYRCASKGTGVTEAFFGQGTRLTVV.

In this sample, this clonotype turned up a few times. V is TRBV20-1 and J is TRBJ1-2; 7 nucleotides line up with TRBD1. Germline loops: CDR1 DFQATT, CDR2 SNEGSKA (reference sequence). The CDR3 is 15 residues long. The V gene end was trimmed by 3 bases and the J gene end by 7 bases; junction bases not matched to a gene: 14. CDR3 nucleotides: TGCAGTGCTAGTCTCCGTTTAAAGGGGGCGGTTGGCTACACCTTC. It encodes CSASLRLKGAVGYTF.

Many counts were recorded for this clonotype. CDR3 DNA sequence: TGCAGTCGTAGAGATACGCAGTATTTT. Translation: CSRRDTQYF. The V call is TRBV20-1, the J call TRBJ2-3; no reliable D call. V dropped 8 bases and J dropped 5 bases, with 5 bases sitting between them. There are 9 residues in the CDR3. Germline assignment: CDR1 DFQATT and CDR2 SNEGSKA (reference sequence).

Worth noting for this clonotype: A junction boundary mismatches the germline segment, possibly from a read error. The chain uses TRBV10-1 and TRBJ2-3; tentatively, D is TRBD1 (5 bases). Germline V gene data show CDR1 as WNHNN and CDR2 as SYGVQD (reference sequence). CDR3 size: 15 residues. The CDR3 protein is CASSESVQGKDAQYF. CDR3 DNA: TGCGCCAGCAGTGAGTCGGTGCAGGGTAAAGATGCGCAGTATTTT.

This clonotype was observed many times. This sequence joins TRBV24-1 and TRBJ1-5; D not resolved. Trimming pared 7 bases from V and 4 bases from J, leaving 10 bases between. This CDR3 is 13 amino acids long. Germline V CDR1 and CDR2: KGHDR, SFDVKD. CDR3 sequence reads: CATRGSTNQPQHF. The CDR3 coding sequence is TGTGCCACCAGGGGGTCGACTAATCAGCCCCAGCATTTT.

This clonotype was seen more than once but under ten times. V gene TRBV29-1 combines with J gene TRBJ2-2; D not certain. CDR1 SQVTM and CDR2 ANQGSEA come from the germline V gene. The CDR3 loop spans 16 amino acids. Trimming left V 7 bases short and J 0 bases short, with 18 bases between. CDR3 sequence: CSATTVSLANTGELFF. In DNA form, the CDR3 reads TGCAGCGCCACTACAGTTTCTCTCGCGAACACCGGGGAGCTGTTTTTT.

The table lists this clonotype with a few counts. CDR3: CASSPRTNRDTEAFF. The CDR3 DNA reads as TGTGCCAGCAGCCCCCGGACAAACCGGGACACTGAAGCTTTCTTT. The genes are TRBV9 and TRBJ1-1; tentatively, D is TRBD1 (5 bases). Germline V gene lookup returns CDR1 SGDLS and CDR2 YYNGEE. CDR3 length equals 15 residues. V lost 4 bases to trimming and J lost 3 bases, with 16 bases between them.

This clonotype was picked up a small number of times. The rearrangement links TRBV5-1 to TRBJ2-7, with D tentatively TRBD1 (6 bases). The germline V and J ends were trimmed by 6 bases and 0 bases, with 13 bases remaining between them. This CDR3 is built from 14 residues. Germline V lookup: CDR1 SGHRS, CDR2 YFSETQ. The CDR3 DNA is TGCGCCAGCACCGGACAGCCGAGCTCCTACGAGCAGTACTTC. It encodes CASTGQPSSYEQYF.

This clonotype has a handful of counts. The V call is TRBV28, the J call TRBJ2-5; 7 positions match TRBD2. The CDR3 loop spans 19 amino acids. V gave up 5 bases and J gave up 2 bases; unmatched junction bases: 20. The germline V gene has CDR1 MDHEN and CDR2 SYDVKM. CDR3 in amino acids: CASSTTGGGLSRAQETQYF. The CDR3 DNA reads TGTGCCAGCAGTACCACGGGGGGAGGCCTTTCAAGAGCACAAGAGACCCAGTACTTC.

This clonotype was observed once. The V call is TRBV5-1, the J call TRBJ2-2; D is uncertain. This CDR3 region has 13 residues. The ends were cut back, 1 base at V and 4 bases at J, with 5 bases in the middle. Germline V gives CDR1 SGHRS, CDR2 YFSETQ. The CDR3, as DNA: TGCGCCAGCAGCTTGAGTCCCACCGGGGAGCTGTTTTTT. Translating gives CASSLSPTGELFF.

A remark on this clonotype: As the CDR3 is not closed by the conserved phenylalanine or tryptophan, this likely results from a read error. DNA of the CDR3: TGCGCCAGCAGCTTGGAGGTGGGTCAGCCCCAGCATCTT. It is translated as CASSLEVGQPQHL. The chain joins TRBV5-1 to TRBJ1-5; D is uncertain. From germline, CDR1 is SGHRS and CDR2 YFSETQ. V lost 0 bases, J lost 6 bases, and 7 bases lay in between. CDR3 size: 13 residues.